This T cell receptor beta chain came from a study of human T cells and chemical hapten exposure. Study-wide background: It was small differences in pooled library volume that mainly caused per-sample TCR yields to vary.

In TCRdb, the RACE reads were re-called with MiXCR into one record per CDR3 protein. Of tens of thousands of distinct CDR3 sequences listed, more than 10% were seen once; the top ten hold about 4%. Time point described: patch test 3, about 24 weeks after DPC sensitization. As to treatment: therapeutic diphenylcyclopropenone sensitization with weekly scalp DPC. The CDR3 consists of 14 residues. V shed 6 bases and J shed 9 bases, with 18 bases lying between them. Germline CDR1 reads MDHEN; CDR2 reads SYDVKM. V gene TRBV28 combines with J gene TRBJ2-1, with D perhaps matching TRBD1 (7 bases). Sequencing was performed on whole blood, taken in connection with sensitization to the hapten diphenylcyclopropenone (DPC). The clonotype was recovered from a woman between 45 and 65 years old with alopecia areata. Some clones in this sample may be carry-over from other donors' samples. This chain's CDR3 is CASSPGRQGGEQFF. The CDR3 nucleotides are TGTGCCAGCAGCCCGGGACGCCAGGGGGGTGAGCAGTTCTTC.